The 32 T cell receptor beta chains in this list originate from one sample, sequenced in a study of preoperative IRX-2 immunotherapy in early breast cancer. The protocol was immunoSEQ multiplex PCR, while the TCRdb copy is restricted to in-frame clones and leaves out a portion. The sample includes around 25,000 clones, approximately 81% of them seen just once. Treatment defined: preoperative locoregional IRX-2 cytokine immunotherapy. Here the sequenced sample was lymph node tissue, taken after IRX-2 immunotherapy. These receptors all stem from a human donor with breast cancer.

CDR3 DNA sequence: TGTGCCAGTAGTATAGACGGGACAGGGAACACTGAAGCTTTCTTT. Translating it yields CASSIDGTGNTEAFF. The chain recombines TRBV19 with TRBJ1-1, with TRBD1 matching over 8 bases. CDR1 LNHDA and CDR2 SQIVND come from the germline V gene (reference sequence). The CDR3 loop spans 15 amino acids. V shed 0 bases and J 1 base; nucleotides not matched to a gene: 1.

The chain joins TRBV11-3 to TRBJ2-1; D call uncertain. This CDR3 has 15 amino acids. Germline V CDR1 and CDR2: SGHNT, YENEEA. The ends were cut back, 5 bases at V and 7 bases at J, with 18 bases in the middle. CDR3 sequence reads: CASSRRETLGNEQFF. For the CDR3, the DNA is TGTGCCAGCAGCCGTAGGGAAACATTGGGTAATGAGCAGTTCTTC.

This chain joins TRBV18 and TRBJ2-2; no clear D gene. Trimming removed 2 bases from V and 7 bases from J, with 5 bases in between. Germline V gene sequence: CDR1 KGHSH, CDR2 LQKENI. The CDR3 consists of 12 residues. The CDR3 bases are TGTGCCAGCTCACCATTGGGCGGGGAGCTGTTTTTT. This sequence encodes CASSPLGGELFF.

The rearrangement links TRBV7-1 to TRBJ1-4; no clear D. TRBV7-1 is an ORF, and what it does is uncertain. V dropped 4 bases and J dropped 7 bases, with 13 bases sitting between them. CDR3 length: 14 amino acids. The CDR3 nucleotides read TGTGCCAGCAGCTTTTCAGGAGGGCGTGAAAAACTGTTTTTT. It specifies CASSFSGGREKLFF.

The CDR3 here is CASSAVGVGGYTF. The CDR3 DNA is TGTGCCAGCAGTGCCGTGGGTGTCGGTGGCTACACCTTC. This chain uses TRBV6-8 with TRBJ1-2; D is uncertain. The germline gives CDR1 MNHGY, CDR2 SAAAGT. V was clipped by 5 bases and J by 7 bases, with 14 bases between them. This CDR3 is built from 13 residues.

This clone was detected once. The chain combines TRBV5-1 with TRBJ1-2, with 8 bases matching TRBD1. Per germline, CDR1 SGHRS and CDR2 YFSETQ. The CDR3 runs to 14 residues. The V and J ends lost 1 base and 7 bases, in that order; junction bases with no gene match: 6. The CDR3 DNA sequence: TGCGCCAGCAGCTTGTCAGGGGGCGGAGGTGGCTACACCTTC. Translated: CASSLSGGGGGYTF.

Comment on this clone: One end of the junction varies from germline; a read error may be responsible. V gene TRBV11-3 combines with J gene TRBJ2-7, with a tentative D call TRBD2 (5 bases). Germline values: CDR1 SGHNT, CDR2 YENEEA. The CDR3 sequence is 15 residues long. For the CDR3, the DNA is TGTGCTAGCAGCTTATCCGCCCCGCGGCGGGACGAGCAGTACTTC. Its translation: CASSLSAPRRDEQYF.

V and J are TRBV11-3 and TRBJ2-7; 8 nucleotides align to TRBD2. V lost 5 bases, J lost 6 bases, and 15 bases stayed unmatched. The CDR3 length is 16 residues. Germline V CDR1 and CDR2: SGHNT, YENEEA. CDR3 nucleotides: TGTGCCAGCAGCCCCATCGGGGGGACTAGTAAATCCGAGCAGTACTTC. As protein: CASSPIGGTSKSEQYF. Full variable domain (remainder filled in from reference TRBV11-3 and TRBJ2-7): EAGVVQSPRYKIIEKKQPVAFWCNPISGHNTLYWYLQNLGQGPELLIRYENEEAVDDSQLPKDRFSAERLKGVDSTLKIQPAELGDSAVYLCASSPIGGTSKSEQYFGPGTRLTVT.

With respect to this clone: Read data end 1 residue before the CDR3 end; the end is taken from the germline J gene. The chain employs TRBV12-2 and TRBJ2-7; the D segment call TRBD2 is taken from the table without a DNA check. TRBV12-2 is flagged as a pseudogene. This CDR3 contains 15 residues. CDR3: CASRLEWEEAYEQYF. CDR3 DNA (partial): TGTGCAAGTCGCTTAGAGTGGGAGGAGGCCTACGAGCAGTAC.

The CDR3 loop reads CASSPKIAGGQGYNEQFF. The CDR3 nucleotides read TGCGCCAGCAGCCCCAAGATAGCGGGAGGCCAAGGCTACAATGAGCAGTTCTTC. This chain connects TRBV23-1 to TRBJ2-1; TRBD2 aligns across 10 bases. TRBV23-1 is noted as an ORF with a role that remains uncertain. The V segment lost 6 bases and the J segment 3 bases; nucleotides outside the gene matches: 14. This CDR3 has 18 residues.

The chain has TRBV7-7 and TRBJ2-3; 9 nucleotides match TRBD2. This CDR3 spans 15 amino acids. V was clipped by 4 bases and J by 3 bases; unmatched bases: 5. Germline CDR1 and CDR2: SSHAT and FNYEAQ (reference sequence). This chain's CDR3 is CASSYSAGGTDTQYF. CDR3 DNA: TGTGCCAGCAGCTACTCAGCGGGAGGTACAGATACGCAGTATTTT.

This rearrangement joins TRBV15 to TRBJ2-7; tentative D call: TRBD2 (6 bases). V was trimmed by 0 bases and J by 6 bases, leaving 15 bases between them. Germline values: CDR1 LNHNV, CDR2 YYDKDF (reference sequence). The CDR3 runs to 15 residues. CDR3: CATSRDGQEGREQYF. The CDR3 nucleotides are TGTGCCACCAGCAGAGATGGGCAGGAGGGGCGCGAGCAGTACTTC.

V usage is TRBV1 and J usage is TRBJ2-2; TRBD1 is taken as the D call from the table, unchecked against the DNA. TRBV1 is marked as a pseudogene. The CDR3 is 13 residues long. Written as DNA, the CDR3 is TGCGCCAGCAGCCCAGAACAATCCGGGGAGCTGTTTTTT. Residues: CASSPEQSGELFF.

CDR3 nucleotide sequence: TGTGCCAGCAGCCGGACAGGGAGGAACGAGCAGTACTTC. This encodes CASSRTGRNEQYF. V and J are TRBV6-8 and TRBJ2-7, with 8 positions matching TRBD1. V lost 6 bases, J lost 5 bases, and 6 bases stayed unmatched. Germline loops: CDR1 MNHGY, CDR2 SAAAGT. The CDR3 extends over 13 amino acids.

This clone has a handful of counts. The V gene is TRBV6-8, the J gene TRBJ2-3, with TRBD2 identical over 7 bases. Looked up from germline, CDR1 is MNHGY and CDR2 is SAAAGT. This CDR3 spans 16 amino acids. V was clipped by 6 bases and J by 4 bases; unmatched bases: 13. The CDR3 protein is CASSSRGRANPDTQYF. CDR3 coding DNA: TGTGCCAGCAGCTCGCGTGGGAGGGCCAACCCAGATACGCAGTATTTT.

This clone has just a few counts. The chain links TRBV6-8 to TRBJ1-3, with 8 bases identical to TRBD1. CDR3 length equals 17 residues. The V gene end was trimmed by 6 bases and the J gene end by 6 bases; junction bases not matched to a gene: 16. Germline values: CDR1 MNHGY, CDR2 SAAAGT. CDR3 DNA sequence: TGTGCCAGCAGCCGTATATCCCAGACAGGGGCCGTAAACACCATATATTTT. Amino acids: CASSRISQTGAVNTIYF.

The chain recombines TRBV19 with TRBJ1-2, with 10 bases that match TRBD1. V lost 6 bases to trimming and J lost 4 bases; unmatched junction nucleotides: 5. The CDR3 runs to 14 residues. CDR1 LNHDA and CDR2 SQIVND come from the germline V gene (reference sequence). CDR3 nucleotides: TGTGCCAGTAGATCGACAGGGGGCGGCTATGGCTACACCTTC. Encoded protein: CASRSTGGGYGYTF.

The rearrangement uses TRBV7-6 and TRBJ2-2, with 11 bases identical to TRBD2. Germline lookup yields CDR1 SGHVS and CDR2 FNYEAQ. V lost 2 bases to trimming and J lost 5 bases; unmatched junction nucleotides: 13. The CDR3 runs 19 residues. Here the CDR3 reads CASSLIGRLAGGVTGELFF. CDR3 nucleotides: TGTGCCAGCAGCTTAATCGGACGGCTAGCGGGAGGAGTAACCGGGGAGCTGTTTTTT.

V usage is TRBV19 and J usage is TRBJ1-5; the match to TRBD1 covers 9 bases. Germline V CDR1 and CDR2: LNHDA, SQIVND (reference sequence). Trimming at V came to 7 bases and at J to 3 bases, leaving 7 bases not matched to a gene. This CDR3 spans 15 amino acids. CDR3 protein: CASTTGGAYNQPQHF. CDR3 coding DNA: TGTGCCAGTACCACAGGGGGCGCGTACAATCAGCCCCAGCATTTT.

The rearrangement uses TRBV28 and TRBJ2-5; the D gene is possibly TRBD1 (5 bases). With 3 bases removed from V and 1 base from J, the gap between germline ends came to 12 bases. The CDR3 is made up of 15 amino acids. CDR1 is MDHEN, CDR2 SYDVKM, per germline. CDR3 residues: CASSFRPGRQETQYF. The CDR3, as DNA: TGTGCCAGCAGTTTTCGGCCAGGGCGCCAAGAGACCCAGTACTTC. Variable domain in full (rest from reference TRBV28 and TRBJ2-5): DVKVTQSSRYLVKRTGEKVFLECVQDMDHENMFWYRQDPGLGLRLIYFSYDVKMKEKGDIPEGYSVSREKKERFSLILESASTNQTSMYLCASSFRPGRQETQYFGPGTRLLVL.

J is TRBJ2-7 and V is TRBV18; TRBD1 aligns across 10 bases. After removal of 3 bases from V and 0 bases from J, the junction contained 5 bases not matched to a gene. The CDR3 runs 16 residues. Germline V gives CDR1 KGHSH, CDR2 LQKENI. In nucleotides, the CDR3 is TGTGCCAGCTCACCCTCGGGACAGGGGCCCTCCTACGAGCAGTACTTC. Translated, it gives CASSPSGQGPSYEQYF. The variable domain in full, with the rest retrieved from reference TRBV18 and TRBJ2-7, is NAGVMQNPRHLVRRRGQEARLRCSPMKGHSHVYWYRQLPEEGLKFMVYLQKENIIDESGMPKERFSAEFPKEGPSILRIQQVVRGDSAAYFCASSPSGQGPSYEQYFGPGTRLTVT.

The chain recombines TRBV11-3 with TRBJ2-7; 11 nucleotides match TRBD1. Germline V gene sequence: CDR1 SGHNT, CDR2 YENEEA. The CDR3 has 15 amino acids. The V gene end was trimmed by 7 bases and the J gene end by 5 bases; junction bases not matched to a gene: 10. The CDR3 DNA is TGTGCCAGCATCCCCAGGACAGGGGGCTTCCACGAGCAGTACTTC. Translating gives CASIPRTGGFHEQYF.

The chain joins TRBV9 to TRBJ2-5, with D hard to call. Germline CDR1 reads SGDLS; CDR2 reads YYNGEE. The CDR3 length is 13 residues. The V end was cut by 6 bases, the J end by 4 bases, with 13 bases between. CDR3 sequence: CASKGGVRETQYF. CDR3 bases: TGTGCCAGCAAGGGCGGCGTTCGAGAGACCCAGTACTTC.

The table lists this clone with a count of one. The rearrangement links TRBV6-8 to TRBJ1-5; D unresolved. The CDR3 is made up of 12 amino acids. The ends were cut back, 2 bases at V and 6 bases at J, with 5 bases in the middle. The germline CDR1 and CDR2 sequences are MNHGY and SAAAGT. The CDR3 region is CASSYRSQPQHF. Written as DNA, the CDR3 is TGTGCCAGCAGTTACCGCAGTCAGCCCCAGCATTTT.

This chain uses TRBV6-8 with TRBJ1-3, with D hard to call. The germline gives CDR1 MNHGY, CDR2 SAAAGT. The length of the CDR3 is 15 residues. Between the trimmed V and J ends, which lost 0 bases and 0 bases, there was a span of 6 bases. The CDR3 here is CASSYSGISGNTIYF. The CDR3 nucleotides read TGTGCCAGCAGTTACTCGGGCATCTCTGGAAACACCATATATTTT.

The CDR3 loop reads CASSLGLFSTDTQYF. In nucleotides, the CDR3 is TGCGCCAGCAGCCTGGGACTCTTTAGCACAGATACGCAGTATTTT. The V and J genes are TRBV5-1 and TRBJ2-3; D may be TRBD2 (6 bases). This CDR3 comprises 15 residues. From germline, CDR1 is SGHRS and CDR2 YFSETQ. V lost 4 bases and J 0 bases, leaving 12 bases between the germline ends.

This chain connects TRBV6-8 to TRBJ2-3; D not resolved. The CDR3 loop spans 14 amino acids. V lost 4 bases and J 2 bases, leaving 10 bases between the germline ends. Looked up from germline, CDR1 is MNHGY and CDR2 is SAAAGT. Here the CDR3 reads CASSSWALTDTQYF. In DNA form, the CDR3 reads TGTGCCAGCAGTTCCTGGGCCCTCACAGATACGCAGTATTTT.

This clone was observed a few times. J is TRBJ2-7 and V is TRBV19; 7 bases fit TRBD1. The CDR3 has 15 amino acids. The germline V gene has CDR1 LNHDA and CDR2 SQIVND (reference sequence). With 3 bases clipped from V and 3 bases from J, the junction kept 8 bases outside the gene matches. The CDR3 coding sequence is TGTGCCAGTAGTATTAAGGACAGGAATCTCTACGAGCAGTACTTC. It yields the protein CASSIKDRNLYEQYF.

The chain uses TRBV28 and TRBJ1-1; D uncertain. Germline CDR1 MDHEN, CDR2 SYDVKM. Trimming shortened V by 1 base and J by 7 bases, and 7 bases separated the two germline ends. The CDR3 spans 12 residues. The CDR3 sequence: CASSLLTFEAFF. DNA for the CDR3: TGTGCCAGCAGTTTATTGACATTTGAAGCTTTCTTT.

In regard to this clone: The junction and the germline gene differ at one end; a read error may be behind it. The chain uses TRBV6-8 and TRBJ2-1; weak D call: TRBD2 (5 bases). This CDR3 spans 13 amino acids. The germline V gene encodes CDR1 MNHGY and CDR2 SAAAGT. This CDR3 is CASSDSGVGEQFF. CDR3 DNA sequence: TGTGCCAGCAGTGACTCCGGGGTAGGTGAGCAGTTCTTC.

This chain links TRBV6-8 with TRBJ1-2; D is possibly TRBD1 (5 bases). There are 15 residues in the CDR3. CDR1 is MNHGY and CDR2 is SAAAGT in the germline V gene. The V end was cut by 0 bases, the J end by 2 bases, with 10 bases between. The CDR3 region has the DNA TGTGCCAGCAGTTACTCGGGGGAGGGAAACTATGGCTACACCTTC. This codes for CASSYSGEGNYGYTF.

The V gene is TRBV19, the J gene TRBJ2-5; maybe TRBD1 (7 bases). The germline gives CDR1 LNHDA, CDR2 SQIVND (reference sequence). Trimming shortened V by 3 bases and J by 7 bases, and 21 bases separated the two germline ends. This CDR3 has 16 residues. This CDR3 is CASSMGGQRPWGTQYF. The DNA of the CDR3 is TGTGCCAGTAGTATGGGGGGACAGCGCCCCTGGGGGACCCAGTACTTC.